This TCR beta chain was recorded in a study of T cells after yellow fever vaccination. Per germline, CDR1 DFQATT and CDR2 SNEGSKA (reference sequence). Trimming left V 3 bases short and J 0 bases short, with 12 bases between. This CDR3 has 15 amino acids. This clonotype was recorded at least ten times. The study, taken as a whole, reports: At day 0, almost all vaccine-responding clonotypes escaped detection in the sorted memory subsets. High-abundance clonotypes from the bulk population could contaminate FACS-sorted repertoires. After the booster, about 95% of CD4 and approximately 90% of CD8 primary-response clones were re-detected.

The study made its TCR cDNA through 5'RACE template switching. That step introduced a universal primer site along with UMIs. TCRdb fed the 5' RACE reads into MiXCR, producing one record per CDR3 protein. The sample consists of some 16,000 distinct CDR3 sequences, about 3.8% of them appearing once. The V call is TRBV20-1, the J call TRBJ2-1; D may be TRBD2 (5 bases). This clonotype was obtained from a man younger than 40 who received the YFV17D yellow fever vaccine. The sequenced sample was PBMCs, either bulk or a sorted T-cell subset (CD4+, CD8+, memory, or dextramer-sorted; not recorded which), obtained 15 days after the yellow fever booster vaccination. CDR3 in amino acids: CSARAPSNSYNEQFF. The CDR3 coding sequence is TGCAGTGCTAGGGCCCCTAGCAACTCCTACAATGAGCAGTTCTTC.